These 32 T cell receptor beta chains originate from one sample sequenced in a study of post-analysis software for immune sequencing data. Prepared libraries of TCR beta cDNA carried unique molecular identifiers. MiXCR was run by TCRdb on the PCR reads, yielding one entry per CDR3 protein. Among approximately 730,000 distinct CDR3 sequences, roughly 27% were seen once, and the ten largest hold 0.55% to 0.65%. These receptors are not linked to any known antigen. General observations from the study: In patients, roughly five TRBV segments were more frequent than in controls, with TRBV5-6, TRBV5-1 and TRBV20-1 among them.

The sequencing sample was made of blood. These receptors originate from a girl aged 10-17 years with multiple sclerosis.

The chain combines TRBV4-3 with TRBJ2-7; tentative D call: TRBD2 (5 bases). V was cut by 4 bases and J by 3 bases, with 16 bases left in between. Germline loops: CDR1 LGHNA, CDR2 YSLEER. The length of the CDR3 is 15 residues. The CDR3, as DNA: TGCGCCAGCAGCCCAAGCGGCGGTTCCCACTACGAGCAGTACTTC. This translates into CASSPSGGSHYEQYF.

This sequence joins TRBV6-2 or TRBV6-3 and TRBJ2-1; perhaps TRBD2 as D (6 bases). CDR3 length: 14 amino acids. CDR1 is MNHEY, CDR2 SVGEGT, per germline. Trimming took off 10 bases at V and 6 bases at J, with 19 bases between the two ends. CDR3 bases: TGTGCCACCACTCCCTTTAGCGGACTCAATGAGCAGTTCTTC. Translating it yields CATTPFSGLNEQFF.

This chain connects TRBV20-1 to TRBJ2-3; D is unresolved. The CDR3 has 13 amino acids. V was shortened by 3 bases and J by 2 bases, with 9 bases between the two germline ends. Germline-derived CDR1 and CDR2 are DFQATT and SNEGSKA (reference sequence). The CDR3 coding sequence is TGCAGTGCTAGGAATGTGGTCACAGATACGCAGTATTTT. As protein: CSARNVVTDTQYF.

V gene TRBV20-1 combines with J gene TRBJ2-2, with 10 bases fitting TRBD2. J lost 0 bases, V lost 4 bases, and 2 bases had no gene match. Germline V CDR1 and CDR2: DFQATT, SNEGSKA (reference sequence). The CDR3 loop spans 15 amino acids. CDR3 in amino acids: CSAKRGGTNTGELFF. The CDR3 DNA sequence: TGCAGTGCTAAGCGGGGGGGTACGAACACCGGGGAGCTGTTTTTT.

This clonotype has only a few counts. The chain is built from TRBV6-6 and TRBJ1-1; D gene ambiguous. This CDR3 contains 16 residues. Trimming removed 6 bases at V and 4 bases at J, with 21 bases between. Germline-derived CDR1 and CDR2 are MNHNY and SVGAGI (reference sequence). CDR3 sequence (DNA): TGTGCCAGCAGCTCGGCGTCAAGCTATCCTGCCACTGAAGCTTTCTTT. Translated, it gives CASSSASSYPATEAFF.

The chain carries TRBV7-8 and TRBJ2-3, with D perhaps TRBD1 or TRBD2 (7 bases each). This CDR3 comprises 15 residues. The germline V gene has CDR1 SGHVS and CDR2 FQNEAQ. Trimming removed 5 bases from V and 3 bases from J, with 15 bases in between. The CDR3 sequence is CASSDREGQTDTQYF. The CDR3 region has the DNA TGTGCCAGCAGCGATAGGGAGGGACAGACAGATACGCAGTATTTT.

This clonotype was counted a few times. The rearrangement links TRBV3-1 to TRBJ2-7; 11 nucleotides align to TRBD2. Germline CDR1 and CDR2: LGHDT and YNNKEL (reference sequence). V lost 4 bases and J lost 5; bases outside the gene matches: 13. The CDR3 runs 17 residues. CDR3 protein: CASSLGLAGSLSHEQYF. CDR3 DNA: TGTGCCAGCAGCCTTGGACTAGCGGGTTCCCTTTCCCACGAGCAGTACTTC.

This clonotype was counted a few times. This chain's CDR3 is CSVQGTDTQYF. In DNA form, the CDR3 reads TGCAGTGTTCAGGGCACAGATACGCAGTATTTT. The rearrangement joins TRBV20-1 to TRBJ2-3; D remains ambiguous. V lost 7 bases and J 1 base, leaving 6 bases between the germline ends. The CDR3 sequence is 11 residues long. In germline, CDR1 is DFQATT, CDR2 SNEGSKA (reference sequence).

This clonotype was seen more than once but under ten times. This chain connects TRBV10-3 to TRBJ1-1; 10 nucleotides agree with TRBD1. The CDR3 is made up of 14 amino acids. Germline trimming cut 5 bases from V and 4 bases from J; bases unmatched to any gene: 4. Germline V gene sequence: CDR1 ENHRY, CDR2 SYGVKD. The DNA of the CDR3 is TGTGCCATCAGTTGGGACAGGGGAGCCACTGAAGCTTTCTTT. Amino acid sequence: CAISWDRGATEAFF.

This clonotype was seen more than once but under ten times. The chain couples TRBV3-1 to TRBJ2-3; D is unclear. This CDR3 has 14 amino acids. Germline-derived CDR1 and CDR2 are LGHDT and YNNKEL (reference sequence). V lost 1 base and J 2 bases, leaving 7 bases between the germline ends. Written as DNA, the CDR3 is TGTGCCAGCAGCCAAGCAGCGACCACAGATACGCAGTATTTT. Its translation is CASSQAATTDTQYF.

This clonotype occurred many times. The chain uses TRBV20-1 and TRBJ1-1, with 8 bases fitting TRBD1. The CDR3 has 17 amino acids. CDR1 is DFQATT and CDR2 is SNEGSKA in the germline V gene (reference sequence). With V trimmed by 3 bases and J by 0 bases, 12 bases remained unmatched. In nucleotides, the CDR3 is TGCAGTGCTAGGGCCCTCGGGACAGGAGGTATGAACACTGAAGCTTTCTTT. Translating it yields CSARALGTGGMNTEAFF.

V usage is TRBV15 and J usage is TRBJ1-5; 12 positions agree with TRBD1. Germline-derived CDR1 and CDR2 are LNHNV and YYDKDF (reference sequence). CDR3 length equals 15 residues. V was clipped by 5 bases and J by 7 bases; unmatched bases: 6. This CDR3 is CATSRPGTGGQPQHF. CDR3 coding DNA: TGTGCCACCAGCCGTCCCGGGACAGGGGGCCAGCCCCAGCATTTT.

The chain uses TRBV15 and TRBJ2-1, with 9 bases that match TRBD1. Trimming cost V 0 bases and J 8 bases; bases outside gene matches: 11. The germline CDR1 and CDR2 sequences are LNHNV and YYDKDF (reference sequence). The CDR3 length is 17 residues. The CDR3 DNA reads TGTGCCACCAGCAGAGATCGAGGAACAGGGGGCCGGCATGAGCAGTTCTTC. This sequence encodes CATSRDRGTGGRHEQFF.

This clonotype was picked up a small number of times. This rearrangement joins TRBV20-1 to TRBJ2-5, with D perhaps matching TRBD1 or TRBD2 (5 bases each). Per the germline V gene, CDR1 is DFQATT and CDR2 is SNEGSKA (reference sequence). The V gene lost 0 bases and the J gene lost 11 bases, with 22 bases spanning the gap. CDR3 length equals 15 residues. The CDR3 sequence is CSARDLPGTLGEQYF. CDR3 sequence (DNA): TGCAGTGCTAGAGATCTCCCTGGGACCTTGGGGGAGCAGTACTTC.

V and J are TRBV12-3 or TRBV12-4 and TRBJ2-1, with D possibly being TRBD1 (5 bases). This CDR3 has 13 amino acids. Between the trimmed V and J ends, which lost 6 bases and 8 bases, there was a span of 14 bases. CDR3 sequence reads: CASSLRQLDEQFF. The DNA for the CDR3 is TGTGCCAGCAGCTTGCGACAGTTAGATGAGCAGTTCTTC.

This clonotype has a handful of counts. The chain recombines TRBV27 with TRBJ2-5; TRBD2 matches 7 bases. CDR1 is MNHEY, CDR2 SMNVEV, per germline (reference sequence). The V and J ends lost 5 bases and 5 bases, in that order; junction bases with no gene match: 8. This CDR3 comprises 14 residues. Written as DNA, the CDR3 is TGTGCCAGCAGTACTCAGCGGGACTTGGAGACCCAGTACTTC. Protein product: CASSTQRDLETQYF.

This clonotype has more than one count but fewer than ten. This chain joins TRBV20-1 and TRBJ2-7; TRBD2 agrees at 12 bases. This CDR3 is 14 amino acids long. The trim removed 3 bases at V and 3 bases at J, leaving 3 bases unmatched. The germline CDR1 and CDR2 sequences are DFQATT and SNEGSKA (reference sequence). The CDR3 region has the DNA TGCAGTGCTAGGATGACTAGCGGGAGCTACGAGCAGTACTTC. As protein: CSARMTSGSYEQYF.

To note about this clonotype: Just one base apart from a much larger clone, this may be a read error. V is TRBV7-9 and J is TRBJ2-5; D call uncertain. The V and J ends lost 2 bases and 5 bases respectively, with 15 bases between them. The CDR3 sequence is 15 residues long. Germline V gene data show CDR1 as SEHNR and CDR2 as FQNEAQ (reference sequence). CDR3 nucleotide sequence: TGTGCCAGCAGCTTACCGGGCAGTACCTCGGAGACCCAGTACTTC. As protein: CASSLPGSTSETQYF.

This clonotype has only a few counts. J is TRBJ2-5 and V is TRBV7-2; D not resolved. V shed 2 bases and J shed 0 bases, with 7 bases lying between them. The germline V gene has CDR1 SGHTA and CDR2 FQGNSA. The CDR3 length is 14 residues. CDR3 amino acids: CASSLTRNQETQYF. CDR3 nucleotide sequence: TGTGCCAGCAGCTTAACCAGGAACCAAGAGACCCAGTACTTC. Full variable domain (rest looked up from reference TRBV7-2 and TRBJ2-5): GAGVSQSPSNKVTEKGKDVELRCDPISGHTALYWYRQSLGQGLEFLIYFQGNSAPDKSGLPSDRFSAERTGGSVSTLTIQRTQQEDSAVYLCASSLTRNQETQYFGPGTRLLVL.

This chain joins TRBV9 and TRBJ2-5; 11 bases are shared with TRBD1. CDR1 and CDR2 from the germline V gene are SGDLS and YYNGEE. V was clipped by 4 bases and J by 11 bases; unmatched bases: 13. The CDR3 contains 15 residues. In nucleotides, the CDR3 is TGTGCCAGCAGCCTAGGGGGACAGGGGGTCGATGAGCAGTACTTC. Residues: CASSLGGQGVDEQYF.

This clonotype was detected only a few times. For the CDR3, the DNA is TGTGCCATCAGATTGAGTGCAGGGTCGGGTGGCTACACCTTC. As protein: CAIRLSAGSGGYTF. The chain recombines TRBV10-3 with TRBJ1-2; tentatively, D is TRBD1 (5 bases). Germline CDR1 reads ENHRY; CDR2 reads SYGVKD. The CDR3 covers 14 residues. The V gene lost 6 bases and the J gene lost 7 bases, with 18 bases spanning the gap.

The V gene is TRBV4-3, the J gene TRBJ2-7; 7 positions match TRBD2. J was trimmed by 5 bases and V by 1 base; bases with no gene match: 8. The CDR3 runs to 15 residues. Germline V lookup: CDR1 LGHNA, CDR2 YSLEER. CDR3 loop: CASSQGGRLANEQYF. In DNA, the CDR3 is TGCGCCAGCAGCCAAGGAGGCCGACTAGCCAACGAGCAGTACTTC.

V and J are TRBV11-2 and TRBJ1-2; D perhaps matches TRBD1 (6 bases). The germline CDR1 and CDR2 sequences are SGHAT and FQNNGV. V lost 5 bases to trimming and J lost 7 bases, with 14 bases between them. The CDR3 spans 13 residues. CDR3 bases: TGTGCCAGCAGCCCTAGCCGGGGGCTTGGCTACACCTTC. Its translation is CASSPSRGLGYTF.

The sample holds many counts of this clonotype. This rearrangement joins TRBV20-1 to TRBJ2-1; TRBD2 aligns across 10 bases. The trim removed 3 bases at V and 7 bases at J, leaving 12 bases unmatched. CDR1 is DFQATT and CDR2 is SNEGSKA in the germline V gene (reference sequence). This CDR3 spans 16 amino acids. Written as DNA, the CDR3 is TGCAGTGCTAGTAAACTCCTAGCGGGAGATTGGAATGAGCAGTTCTTC. Residues: CSASKLLAGDWNEQFF.

This clonotype was counted once. The rearrangement uses TRBV7-2 and TRBJ1-2; D is ambiguous. The length of the CDR3 is 16 residues. Trimming cost V 5 bases and J 2 bases, with 18 bases left between them. The germline V gene has CDR1 SGHTA and CDR2 FQGNSA. Here the CDR3 DNA reads TGTGCCAGCAGCCCCAGAGCTGGGCCGACCAACTATGGCTACACCTTC. Translating it yields CASSPRAGPTNYGYTF.

This chain connects TRBV6-4 to TRBJ1-5; D not resolved. Germline lookup yields CDR1 MRHNA and CDR2 SNTAGT. The CDR3 runs 18 residues. Deletions cut 7 bases from V and 1 base from J, with 23 bases between. CDR3: CASTKRDPKIGSNQPQHF. In DNA, the CDR3 is TGTGCCAGCACCAAACGCGACCCAAAAATCGGGAGCAATCAGCCCCAGCATTTT.

Only a few counts were recorded for this clonotype. At one boundary the junction diverges from the germline segment, which might be a read error. The rearrangement joins TRBV4-3 to TRBJ2-1; 9 nucleotides match TRBD2. Germline-derived CDR1 and CDR2 are LGHNA and YSLEER. CDR3 length: 18 amino acids. The CDR3 nucleotides are TGCGCCAGCAGCCAGGACCCCGCTGGGACTAGCACCTACAATGGGCAGTTCTTC. It yields the protein CASSQDPAGTSTYNGQFF.

The genes are TRBV7-2 and TRBJ2-7, with D uncertain. V gave up 5 bases and J gave up 3 bases, with 14 bases separating them. This CDR3 is 14 amino acids long. Germline V CDR1 and CDR2: SGHTA, FQGNSA. CDR3: CASSTGFGDYEQYF. CDR3 coding DNA: TGTGCCAGCAGCACGGGTTTTGGCGACTACGAGCAGTACTTC.

CDR3 sequence: CASSLDVGVSYEQYF. The CDR3 DNA is TGTGCCAGCAGCTTAGATGTAGGGGTCTCCTACGAGCAGTACTTC. The chain couples TRBV7-2 to TRBJ2-7, with D possibly matching TRBD1 (5 bases). V was cut by 1 base and J by 0 bases, with 10 bases left in between. In germline, CDR1 is SGHTA, CDR2 FQGNSA. This CDR3 is built from 15 residues.

The rearrangement joins TRBV15 to TRBJ2-7; D is unclear. V lost 6 bases and J lost 4, with 16 bases in between. This CDR3 spans 14 amino acids. Germline V CDR1 and CDR2: LNHNV, YYDKDF (reference sequence). CDR3 loop: CATSTTKLGYEQYF. The CDR3 region has the DNA TGTGCCACCAGTACAACAAAACTTGGATACGAGCAGTACTTC. Full variable domain (outside the CDR3, taken from reference TRBV15 and TRBJ2-7): DAMVIQNPRYQVTQFGKPVTLSCSQTLNHNVMYWYQQKSSQAPKLLFHYYDKDFNNEADTPDNFQSRRPNTSFCFLDIRSPGLGDTAMYLCATSTTKLGYEQYFGPGTRLTVT.

Only a few counts were recorded for this clonotype. Mismatch with germline at one junction end may stem from a read error. CDR3 nucleotides: TGTGCCAGCAGGGAAGTAGCGGACGAATACGAGCAGTACTTC. Amino acid sequence: CASREVADEYEQYF. The chain joins TRBV6-1 to TRBJ2-7, with a possible D match to TRBD2 (6 bases). The CDR3 has 14 residues. Germline loops: CDR1 MNHNS, CDR2 SASEGT.

The V and J genes are TRBV5-1 and TRBJ1-2, with D perhaps matching TRBD1 (5 bases). CDR3 length: 13 amino acids. The germline V and J ends were trimmed by 0 bases and 7 bases, with 10 bases remaining between them. CDR1 is SGHRS, CDR2 YFSETQ, per germline. CDR3 in amino acids: CASSLVRGSGYTF. The CDR3 bases are TGCGCCAGCAGCTTGGTACGGGGGTCTGGCTACACCTTC. The whole variable domain, filled in from reference TRBV5-1 and TRBJ1-2, reads KAGVTQTPRYLIKTRGQQVTLSCSPISGHRSVSWYQQTPGQGLQFLFEYFSETQRNKGNFPGRFSGRQFSNSRSEMNVSTLELGDSALYLCASSLVRGSGYTFGSGTRLTVV.